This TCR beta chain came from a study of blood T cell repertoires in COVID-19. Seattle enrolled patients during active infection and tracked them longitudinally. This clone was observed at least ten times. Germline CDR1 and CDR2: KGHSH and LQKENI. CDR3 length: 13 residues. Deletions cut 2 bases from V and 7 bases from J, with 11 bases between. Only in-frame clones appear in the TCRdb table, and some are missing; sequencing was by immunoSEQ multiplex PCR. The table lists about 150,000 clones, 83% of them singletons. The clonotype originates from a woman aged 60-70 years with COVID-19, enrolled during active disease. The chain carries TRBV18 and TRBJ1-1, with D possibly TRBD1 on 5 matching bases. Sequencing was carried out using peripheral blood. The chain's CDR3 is CASSPMDTGEAFF. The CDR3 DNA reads TGTGCCAGCTCACCAATGGACACGGGTGAAGCTTTCTTT.